This entry lists 9 T cell receptor beta chains sequenced from one sample in a study of vaccination and CD4 T cells after COVID-19. As for treatment: roughly ten-day PBMC culture with coronavirus spike peptide pools or control peptides (ViraFEST assay). The Oncomine TCR Beta short-read assay was applied to DNA of cultured CD4+ T cells. TCRdb redid the calling of the PCR reads with MiXCR, one entry per CDR3 protein. The profile shows 20,000 to 25,000 distinct CDR3 sequences, approximately 67% of them singletons. These TCRs' antigens remain unknown. The specimen was CD4+ T cells from blood, cultured in vitro, collected after SARS-CoV-2 vaccination. These receptors were taken from a human donor who received a COVID-19 vaccine.

The chain recombines TRBV19 with TRBJ1-2, with D perhaps TRBD1 (6 bases). There are 17 residues in the CDR3. From germline, CDR1 is LNHDA and CDR2 SQIVND (reference sequence). V was clipped by 5 bases and J by 2 bases, with 21 bases between them. Here the CDR3 reads CASSSGRTGTGNYGYTF. The DNA of the CDR3 is TGTGCCAGTAGTTCCGGTCGTACAGGGACGGGAAACTATGGCTACACCTTC.

This chain uses TRBV7-2 with TRBJ2-7; 16 positions agree with TRBD2. The V gene's germline CDR1 is SGHTA and CDR2 FQGNSA. The CDR3 covers 22 residues. The junction had 20 bases not matched to a gene; V was cut back by 3 bases and J by 3 bases. The CDR3 region is CASSLEHGAEGLAGGQGYEQYF. CDR3 DNA: TGTGCCAGCAGCTTGGAGCACGGGGCCGAGGGACTAGCGGGGGGGCAAGGCTACGAGCAGTACTTC.

The rearrangement uses TRBV24-1 and TRBJ1-2; D is possibly TRBD1 (6 bases). Looked up from germline, CDR1 is KGHDR and CDR2 is SFDVKD. Trimming took off 2 bases at V and 6 bases at J, with 15 bases between the two ends. The CDR3 covers 15 residues. Here the CDR3 reads CATSDSPVSGDGYTF. The CDR3 nucleotides are TGTGCCACCAGTGATTCCCCCGTATCAGGGGATGGCTACACCTTC.

V usage is TRBV20-1 and J usage is TRBJ1-6; D uncertain. V lost 1 base, J lost 0 bases, and 7 bases lay in between. Germline V gene lookup returns CDR1 DFQATT and CDR2 SNEGSKA (reference sequence). The CDR3 runs 15 residues. The CDR3 coding sequence is TGCAGTGCTAGAGCCAGTAACTCCTATAATTCACCCCTCCACTTT. As protein: CSARASNSYNSPLHF.

The chain couples TRBV20-1 to TRBJ1-2; D gene uncertain. Trimming left V 2 bases short and J 6 bases short, with 13 bases between. Germline CDR1 DFQATT, CDR2 SNEGSKA (reference sequence). The CDR3 spans 13 residues. The CDR3 nucleotides read TGCAGTGCTAGACCAGGCGAAAGGGATGGCTACACCTTC. Its translation is CSARPGERDGYTF.

The CDR3 sequence: CASSVGHSYNEQFF. As DNA, the CDR3 is TGTGCCAGCAGCGTAGGACACTCCTACAATGAGCAGTTCTTC. The chain employs TRBV9 and TRBJ2-1; D remains ambiguous. Germline V gene sequence: CDR1 SGDLS, CDR2 YYNGEE. With 0 bases removed from V and 0 bases from J, the gap between germline ends came to 4 bases. The CDR3 loop spans 14 amino acids.

The rearrangement joins TRBV2 to TRBJ1-4; 7 bases are a match to TRBD1. Germline values: CDR1 SNHLY, CDR2 FYNNEI. The junction had 16 bases not matched to a gene; V was cut back by 3 bases and J by 0 bases. The CDR3 covers 20 residues. CDR3 bases: TGTGCCAGCAGTGATGAGACGGGACAGACAGGACGAGCAACTAATGAAAAACTGTTTTTT. Its protein is CASSDETGQTGRATNEKLFF.

V usage is TRBV20-1 and J usage is TRBJ1-1; D might be TRBD1 (5 bases). V dropped 3 bases and J dropped 1 base, with 9 bases sitting between them. The CDR3 spans 13 residues. Per the germline V gene, CDR1 is DFQATT and CDR2 is SNEGSKA (reference sequence). The CDR3 coding sequence is TGCAGTGCTAGGACAGTAAGGAACACTGAAGCTTTCTTT. Its protein is CSARTVRNTEAFF.

This clonotype has just one count. CDR3 bases: TGCGCCAGCAGTGCGACCTACCATACGCAGTATTTT. It codes for CASSATYHTQYF. The J gene is TRBJ2-3, the V gene TRBV10-1; D uncertain. V was trimmed by 4 bases and J by 7 bases, leaving 9 bases between them. The CDR3 extends over 12 amino acids. From germline, CDR1 is WNHNN and CDR2 SYGVQD (reference sequence).